The rows below give T cell receptor beta chains drawn from one sample of a study of cytomegalovirus exposure and HLA in healthy donors. Clones were read by immunoSEQ multiplex PCR, and TCRdb kept only the in-frame ones, dropping some. The sample has tens of thousands of clones; around 70% are singletons. The material sequenced was PBMCs. The receptors here all came from a young man in good health and CMV-seronegative. The CDR3 runs from the conserved cysteine through the conserved F or W. D genes are given only for firm matches. Clone size, where shown, is once, few, many, or a class for clones that have expanded.

TRBJ2-7	TRBV15	.	TRBD1	CATSSSSGTAQYF	TGTGCCACCAGCAGCTCTTCCGGGACAGCTCAGTACTTC
TRBJ2-2	TRBV28	.	TRBD1	CASSPRQGSTGELFF	TGTGCCAGCAGTCCACGACAGGGCTCCACCGGGGAGCTGTTTTTT
TRBJ2-3	TRBV5-4	.	TRBD2	CASSLGLQSGSLTDTQYF	TGTGCCAGCAGCTTGGGCCTACAGAGCGGGAGTCTCACAGATACGCAGTATTTT
TRBJ1-1	TRBV6-1	few	TRBD1	CASLTGELNTEAFF	TGTGCCAGCCTAACAGGGGAATTGAACACTGAAGCTTTCTTT
TRBJ1-2	TRBV4-1	few	TRBD1	CASSFRDSLDYGYTF	TGCGCCAGCAGCTTCCGGGACAGTCTCGACTATGGCTACACCTTC
TRBJ2-4	TRBV30	.	TRBD2	CAWSVGGDIQYF	TGTGCCTGGAGTGTGGGAGGGGACATTCAGTACTTC
TRBJ1-4	TRBV28	.	TRBD1	CASRTTGWYEKLFF	TGTGCCAGCAGAACGACAGGGTGGTACGAAAAACTGTTTTTT
TRBJ2-7	TRBV6-5	few	.	CASSYGTSYEQYF	TGTGCCAGCAGTTACGGCACCTCCTACGAGCAGTACTTC
TRBJ2-2	TRBV28	.	TRBD2	CATRTGTSGTGELFF	TGTGCCACCAGGACCGGGACTAGCGGGACCGGGGAGCTGTTTTTT
TRBJ2-7	TRBV11-2	.	.	CASSLVPSSSSYEQYF	TGTGCCAGCAGCTTAGTCCCTAGCTCCAGCTCCTACGAGCAGTACTTC
TRBJ2-7	TRBV10-1	.	TRBD1	CASSQDRGGYEQYF	TGCGCCAGCAGCCAAGACAGGGGGGGCTACGAGCAGTACTTC
TRBJ2-7	TRBV7-9	.	.	CASSKRQAPSTYEQYF	TGTGCCAGCAGCAAAAGACAGGCCCCCTCCACCTACGAGCAGTACTTC
TRBJ1-1	TRBV19	.	TRBD1	CASSISFRAGGEAFF	TGTGCCAGTAGTATTTCCTTTCGGGCAGGGGGTGAAGCTTTCTTT
TRBJ2-1	TRBV5-1	.	.	CASSLGGVARFF	TGCGCCAGCAGCTTGGGTGGAGTAGCGCGGTTCTTC
TRBJ2-1	TRBV6-1	once	TRBD2	CASSVRLAGLNEQFF	TGTGCCAGCAGTGTGCGACTAGCGGGTCTCAATGAGCAATTCTTC
TRBJ2-2	TRBV7-7	.	TRBD2	CASSLRASGANTGELFF	TGTGCTAGCAGCTTAAGGGCTAGCGGTGCGAACACCGGGGAGCTGTTTTTT
TRBJ1-1	TRBV6-4	once	TRBD1	CASSGADRGEAFF	TGTGCCAGCAGTGGGGCAGACAGGGGTGAAGCTTTCTTT
TRBJ1-3	TRBV27	.	.	CASSQDSSGNTIYF	TGTGCCAGCAGTCAAGACAGCTCTGGAAACACCATATATTTT
TRBJ2-3	TRBV5-4	.	.	CASSSGQSTDTQYF	TGTGCCAGCAGCTCCGGACAGAGCACAGATACGCAGTATTTT
TRBJ1-3	TRBV2	once	.	CASSETIPNSGNTIYF	TGTGCCAGCAGTGAAACGATACCTAACTCTGGAAACACCATATATTTT
TRBJ1-2	TRBV2	.	.	CASSEGGGTNYGYTF	TGTGCCAGCAGTGAAGGGGGGGGAACTAACTATGGCTACACCTTC
TRBJ2-1	TRBV10-1	few	.	CASSERWGQAYNEQFF	TGCGCCAGCAGTGAAAGGTGGGGGCAGGCCTACAATGAGCAGTTCTTC
TRBJ2-5	TRBV7-8	.	.	CASSHSRTQQETQYF	TGTGCCAGCAGTCATAGCAGGACACAACAAGAGACCCAGTACTTC
TRBJ2-7	TRBV7-8	once	.	CASSLALIAVSSEQYF	TGTGCCAGCAGCTTAGCTCTAATAGCAGTTTCTAGCGAGCAGTACTTC
TRBJ1-5	TRBV4-3	once	TRBD1	CASSQGQGAYQPQHF	TGCGCCAGCAGCCAAGGACAGGGGGCCTATCAGCCCCAGCATTTT
TRBJ1-6	TRBV30	.	.	CAWRRDTDNSPLHF	TGTGCCTGGCGCAGGGACACCGATAATTCACCCCTCCACTTT
TRBJ2-2	TRBV29-1	.	TRBD2	CSVGLAGAPNTGELFF	TGCAGCGTTGGACTAGCGGGCGCCCCGAACACCGGGGAGCTGTTTTTT
TRBJ2-5	TRBV29-1	.	.	CSVEDQRGKETQYF	TGCAGCGTTGAAGATCAGAGAGGGAAAGAGACCCAGTACTTC